This T cell receptor (beta chain) emerged from a study of neurological immune-mediated disorders (dated by TCRdb to 2018 to 2020). Context from the whole study: Peripheral blood TCR-beta repertoires from HTLV-I-associated myelopathy (HAM/TSP) patients, multiple sclerosis patients and healthy controls were compared by UMI-based sequencing. Longitudinal samples, technical triplicates and paired sorted CD4+ and CD8+ T-cell subsets, alongside PBMC samples, were included among the roughly 100 TCR-beta libraries. The cohort included about 66 subjects: approximately 15 with HAM/TSP, some 34 with multiple sclerosis, and 20 healthy controls. Longitudinal HAM/TSP donors and healthy donors each had 3 time-points at intervals of 3-40 months.

The paper as a whole reports these results and caveats: TCR clonal expansion was highest in HAM/TSP patients and lowest in MS patients, with MS patients falling below even healthy controls. Expanded clones from different subjects shared no identical CDR3 amino acid sequences, which suggests that TCR-beta repertoires were private in all groups.

cDNA was synthesized by template-switch 5'RACE using a primer carrying a 10-nucleotide random unique molecular identifier by which each TCR transcript was tagged. Every sequencing run yielded over 170 million TCR-beta sequences covering 15-18 subjects. The RNeasy kit was used for extraction of total RNA. TCR-beta VDJ regions were amplified with primers for the TCR constant region and the 5'RACE anchor, using the KAPA Real-time Library Amplification kit. Sample indexes and Illumina adaptors were added in a first PCR, after which library yield was increased in a second PCR. The roughly 650 bp TCR product was size-selected on a 2% E-gel SizeSelection system after Ampure bead purification. Before pooling, libraries had their quality checked on a Bioanalyzer, their concentration measured with Qubit, and their quantity determined with the Kapa Library Quantification kit. Paired-end 2 x 150 bp sequencing of the libraries was performed on an Illumina HiSeq 2500. To increase sequence diversity, about 24-32% phiX was spiked into each library pool. On the authors' methods: Quality-filtered reads were processed with the UMI-based MiGEC pipeline, which removed over 80% of raw TCR sequences during error correction. IMGT germline references were used for alignment of VDJ genes, and clonotypes were defined by a unique CDR3 amino acid sequence together with V-J genes. Clonal expansion, Shannon diversity, and CDR3 relatedness (CalcPairwiseDistances, ClusterSamples) were evaluated with VDJtools, and phylogenetic trees were built with CLCbio workbench. Clones with at least 8 unique UMIs were defined as expanded, with this threshold being based on coefficient-of-variation modelling across technical triplicates. TCRdb passed the public sequencing reads through fastp at Q25 and MiXCR, retaining productive beta sequences. Identical CDR3 protein sequences are pooled into one entry, listed with their most common genes and DNA. The V and J calls come from TCRdb's annotation, not from the publication. For this sample the table gives some 71,000 distinct CDR3 sequences, of which more than 8.5% were detected only once. The top ten constitute approximately 9.5% of the sample.

V is pared back by 6 bases and J by 6 bases, with 20 bases lying between the germline termini. The CDR3 has 15 amino acids, counting the end cysteine and phenylalanine. CDR3 DNA only is kept here, 45 bases in frame from base 1. CDR1 and CDR2, looked up from the germline V gene (reference sequence), are DFQATT and SNEGSKA. In light of the paper, this sample's time point label describes: longitudinal time-point 1 (baseline). Blood bank volunteers in Maryland, USA served as the healthy controls. For unsorted PBMC libraries, 2 million PBMCs were used after storage in RNAlater at -80 degrees C until RNA extraction. Peripheral blood underwent Ficoll-Hypaque density gradient centrifugation to isolate PBMCs, which were then cryopreserved in liquid nitrogen. On this clonotype itself: Which antigen it targets is not known. No base quality information exists; no much larger clone differs at one position.

The origin of this receptor is a man between 25 and 39 years old in good health. Rearrangement joined TRBV20-1 to TRBJ2-2; the D gene assignment is perhaps TRBD1 or TRBD2, with each matching 6 bases. What was sequenced was PBMCs. The nucleotide sequence reads TGCAGTGCAGGAAAAGGGGGGTCTCTCCCCGGGGAGCTGTTTTTT. Translated, it gives CSAGKGGSLPGELFF.